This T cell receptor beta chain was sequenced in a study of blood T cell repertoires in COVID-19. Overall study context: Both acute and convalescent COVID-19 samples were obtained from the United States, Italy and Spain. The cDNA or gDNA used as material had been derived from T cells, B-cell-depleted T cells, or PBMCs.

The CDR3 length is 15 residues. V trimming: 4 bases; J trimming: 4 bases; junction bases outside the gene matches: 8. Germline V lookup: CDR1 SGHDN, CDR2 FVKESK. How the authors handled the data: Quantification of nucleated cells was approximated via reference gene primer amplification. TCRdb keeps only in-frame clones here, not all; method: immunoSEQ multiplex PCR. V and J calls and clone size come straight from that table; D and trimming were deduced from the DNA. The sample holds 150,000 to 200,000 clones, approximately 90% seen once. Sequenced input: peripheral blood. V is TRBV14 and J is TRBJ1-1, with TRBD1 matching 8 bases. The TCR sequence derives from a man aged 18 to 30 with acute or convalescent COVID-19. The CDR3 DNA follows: TGTGCCAGCAGCCCCCGTCTCAGGGGGCTCACTGAAGCTTTCTTT. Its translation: CASSPRLRGLTEAFF. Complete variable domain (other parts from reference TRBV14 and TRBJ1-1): EAGVTQFPSHSVIEKGQTVTLRCDPISGHDNLYWYRRVMGKEIKFLLHFVKESKQDESGMPNNRFLAERTGGTYSTLKVQPAELEDSGVYFCASSPRLRGLTEAFFGQGTRLTVV.